The clone carrying this T cell receptor beta chain was detected ten times or more. Only in-frame clones appear in the TCRdb table, and some are missing; sequencing was by immunoSEQ multiplex PCR. The sample comprises tens of thousands of clones, roughly 80% of which are singletons, and more than 1.5% rests with the top ten. The sample is drawn from a study of OX40 agonist ivuxolimab in advanced cancers. V was cut by 4 bases and J by 4 bases, with 10 bases left in between. The CDR3 runs 12 residues. Looked up from germline, CDR1 is SQVTM and CDR2 is ANQGSEA. The gene calls are TRBV29-1 and TRBJ1-2, with D unresolved. Sample: CD4+ or CD8+ T cells sorted from blood, taken in a trial of the OX40 agonist ivuxolimab. The TCR sequence derives from an adult with an advanced solid tumor such as melanoma, head and neck, liver or kidney cancer. The DNA of the CDR3 is TGCAGCGTTGTAAGCAACCGCTATGGCTACACCTTC. Translating it yields CSVVSNRYGYTF.